The 2 T cell receptor beta chains reported below all come from one sample, sequenced in a study of shared clonotypes between healthy human individuals. Using immunoSEQ multiplex PCR, the repertoire was profiled, and TCRdb retains in-frame clones only, with some absent. Of around 1,100,000 clones detected, approximately 75% appear once; the ten largest clones hold about 0.89%. The sequenced material came from memory CD4+ T cells from PBMCs. Subset noted: CD45RA-negative fraction. These receptors were collected from a man in his late teens or twenties in good health. Some clones in this sample may be carry-over from other donors' samples.

Turning to this clone: Within the sample, other DNA sequences also encode this same CDR3. In nucleotides, the CDR3 is TGTGCCAGCAGTGAAACAGGCCGAGGAGAGACCCAGTACTTC. Its translation is CASSETGRGETQYF. The chain joins TRBV25-1 to TRBJ2-5; D perhaps matches TRBD1 (5 bases). CDR1 MGHDK and CDR2 SYGVNS come from the germline V gene. The length of the CDR3 is 14 residues. The germline V and J ends were trimmed by 2 bases and 4 bases, with 11 bases remaining between them.

V gene TRBV7-3 combines with J gene TRBJ2-1; D ambiguous. Germline V gene lookup returns CDR1 SGHTA and CDR2 FQGTGA. The CDR3 extends over 15 amino acids. Trimming cost V 5 bases and J 4 bases, with 15 bases left between them. For the CDR3, the DNA is TGTGCCAGCAGCCCCGATACCTTTACGTACAATGAGCAGTTCTTC. The encoded protein is CASSPDTFTYNEQFF.